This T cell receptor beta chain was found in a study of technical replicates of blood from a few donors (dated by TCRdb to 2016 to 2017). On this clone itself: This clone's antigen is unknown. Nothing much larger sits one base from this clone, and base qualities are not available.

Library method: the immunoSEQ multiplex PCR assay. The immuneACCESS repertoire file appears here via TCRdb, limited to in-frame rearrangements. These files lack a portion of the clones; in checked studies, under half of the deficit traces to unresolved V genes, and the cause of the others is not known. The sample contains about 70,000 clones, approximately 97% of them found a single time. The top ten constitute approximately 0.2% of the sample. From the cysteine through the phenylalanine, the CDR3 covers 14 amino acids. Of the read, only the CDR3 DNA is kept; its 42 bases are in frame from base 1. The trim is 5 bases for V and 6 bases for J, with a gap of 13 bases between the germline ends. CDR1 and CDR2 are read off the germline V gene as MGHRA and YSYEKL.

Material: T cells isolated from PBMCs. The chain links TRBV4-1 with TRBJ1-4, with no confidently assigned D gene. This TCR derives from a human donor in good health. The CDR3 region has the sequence CASSDTGRDEKLFF. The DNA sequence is TGCGCCAGCAGCGACACGGGGAGAGATGAAAAACTGTTTTTT.